The 30 T cell receptor beta chains presented below share a single source sample, sequenced in a study of blood T cell repertoires in COVID-19. Clones were read by immunoSEQ multiplex PCR, and TCRdb kept only the in-frame ones, dropping some. The sample has 200,000 to 250,000 clones; under 90% are singletons. Sequenced input: PBMCs or T cells enriched from blood (not recorded which). The receptors originated from a middle-aged man who had recovered from COVID-19.

The gene calls are TRBV9 and TRBJ1-1; D remains ambiguous. Germline loops: CDR1 SGDLS, CDR2 YYNGEE. CDR3 length equals 18 residues. V lost 0 bases and J 1 base, leaving 19 bases between the germline ends. The CDR3 here is CASSVGFGGWGANTEAFF. The DNA of the CDR3 is TGTGCCAGCAGCGTAGGGTTCGGAGGCTGGGGTGCGAACACTGAAGCTTTCTTT.

CDR3 in DNA: TGTGCCAGCAGTTTGGGGACTTTCTACGAGCAGTACTTC. It translates to CASSLGTFYEQYF. The V call is TRBV28, the J call TRBJ2-7, with D possibly TRBD2 on 6 matching bases. The CDR3 consists of 13 residues. Trimming removed 3 bases at V and 3 bases at J, with 9 bases between. Per germline, CDR1 MDHEN and CDR2 SYDVKM.

The chain carries TRBV28 and TRBJ2-3, with 9 positions matching TRBD2. V lost 3 bases, J lost 0 bases, and 4 bases stayed unmatched. CDR1 MDHEN and CDR2 SYDVKM come from the germline V gene. This CDR3 region has 16 residues. The CDR3 DNA sequence: TGTGCCAGCAGTTTTAGCGGGAGTACTAGCACAGATACGCAGTATTTT. Translated: CASSFSGSTSTDTQYF.

The chain recombines TRBV21-1 with TRBJ2-7; no check of the table's D call, TRBD1, against the DNA was made. TRBV21-1 is given as a pseudogene. The CDR3 has 12 residues. Written as DNA, the CDR3 is TGTGCCAGCAGCAAAGAGGGGAAAGAGCAGTACTTC. This codes for CASSKEGKEQYF.

This chain connects TRBV19 to TRBJ2-1; 9 positions agree with TRBD1. Germline CDR1 is LNHDA and CDR2 is SQIVND (reference sequence). The CDR3 consists of 14 residues. The V and J ends lost 6 bases and 8 bases, in that order; junction bases with no gene match: 8. CDR3 region: CASRDRGIRDEQFF. CDR3 nucleotides: TGTGCCAGTAGGGACAGGGGAATAAGGGATGAGCAGTTCTTC.

The chain uses TRBV29-1 and TRBJ2-7, with a weak D call TRBD2 (5 bases). CDR1 and CDR2 (germline): SQVTM, ANQGSEA. The CDR3 has 12 amino acids. Trimming removed 6 bases from V and 2 bases from J, with 11 bases in between. Here the CDR3 DNA reads TGCAGCGTGACCCCGGGAACCTACGAGCAGTACTTC. It translates to CSVTPGTYEQYF.

A single count supports this clone. Here the CDR3 reads CASSYGQDTGELFF. CDR3 in DNA: TGTGCCAGCAGCTACGGACAGGACACCGGGGAGCTGTTTTTT. V gene TRBV7-8 combines with J gene TRBJ2-2, with 7 bases matching TRBD1. Germline V CDR1 and CDR2: SGHVS, FQNEAQ. V lost 4 bases to trimming and J lost 3 bases; unmatched junction nucleotides: 2. The CDR3 has 14 residues.

In its sample, this clone was seen a few times. CDR3 amino acids: CASSTQDYGYTF. In DNA form, the CDR3 reads TGTGCCAGTAGCACACAGGACTATGGCTACACCTTC. This chain joins TRBV19 and TRBJ1-2; D may be TRBD1 (5 bases). The CDR3 length is 12 residues. Germline V gives CDR1 LNHDA, CDR2 SQIVND (reference sequence). The ends were cut back, 6 bases at V and 3 bases at J, with 8 bases in the middle.

The chain employs TRBV18 and TRBJ2-3; no definite D call. The CDR3 extends over 10 amino acids. Trimming shortened V by 8 bases and J by 8 bases, and 8 bases separated the two germline ends. From germline, CDR1 is KGHSH and CDR2 LQKENI. The CDR3 DNA is TGTGCCAGCCCCCAGGTTACGCAGTATTTT. As protein: CASPQVTQYF.

This clone has at least ten counts. The chain is built from TRBV5-6 and TRBJ1-1, with D tentatively TRBD1 (5 bases). The length of the CDR3 is 14 residues. CDR1 is SGHDT, CDR2 YYEEEE, per germline. Trimming removed 0 bases at V and 10 bases at J, with 16 bases between. For the CDR3, the DNA is TGTGCCAGCAGCTTGGAGAGGCAGGGAAGACGAGCTTTCTTT. Translating gives CASSLERQGRRAFF.

The rearrangement links TRBV6-1 to TRBJ2-7; the D gene is possibly TRBD1 (6 bases). The germline V gene encodes CDR1 MNHNS and CDR2 SASEGT. The CDR3 covers 16 residues. V dropped 3 bases and J dropped 3 bases, with 18 bases sitting between them. The CDR3 DNA sequence: TGTGCCAGCAGTGATGTCGTGGGGGACACCGACTACGAGCAGTACTTC. This gives the protein CASSDVVGDTDYEQYF.

The genes are TRBV30 and TRBJ1-2; D remains ambiguous. Germline V gives CDR1 GTSNPN, CDR2 SVGIG (reference sequence). V lost 5 bases and J lost 4, with 14 bases in between. The CDR3 contains 13 residues. The chain's CDR3 is CAWDAVVTYGYTF. The CDR3 DNA is TGTGCCTGGGACGCAGTCGTAACCTATGGCTACACCTTC.

The chain uses TRBV30 and TRBJ1-3; D uncertain. V dropped 0 bases and J dropped 1 base, with 7 bases sitting between them. Germline V CDR1 and CDR2: GTSNPN, SVGIG (reference sequence). CDR3 size: 14 residues. This chain's CDR3 is CAWSVSGSGNTIYF. The CDR3 DNA follows: TGTGCCTGGAGTGTCTCGGGGTCTGGAAACACCATATATTTT.

V gene TRBV13 combines with J gene TRBJ2-7; D is possibly TRBD1 (6 bases). V was clipped by 5 bases and J by 1 base, with 9 bases between them. CDR1 is PRHDT, CDR2 FYEKMQ, per germline (reference sequence). This CDR3 contains 13 residues. CDR3: CASSNRVSYEQYF. The DNA for the CDR3 is TGTGCCAGCAGCAACAGGGTGTCCTACGAGCAGTACTTC.

This clone came up a few times. V and J are TRBV29-1 and TRBJ1-1; D is unresolved. The CDR3 length is 12 residues. Germline assignment: CDR1 SQVTM and CDR2 ANQGSEA. V lost 4 bases and J 1 base, leaving 7 bases between the germline ends. CDR3 protein: CSVVGANTEAFF. Written as DNA, the CDR3 is TGCAGCGTTGTAGGAGCGAACACTGAAGCTTTCTTT.

Worth noting for this clone: Other DNA sequences in this specimen translate into the identical CDR3. The V gene is TRBV3-1 (or the pseudogene TRBV3-2), the J gene TRBJ1-5; 9 bases are shared with TRBD1. This CDR3 contains 15 residues. Trimming removed 1 base from V and 6 bases from J; junction bases left unmatched: 4. Per germline, CDR1 LGHDT and CDR2 YNNKEL (reference sequence). The CDR3 bases are TGTGCCAGCAGCCAAGTACAGGGGGCTGGTCAGCCCCAGCATTTT. Amino acid sequence: CASSQVQGAGQPQHF.

This clone was picked up one time. Other DNA variants within this sample encode the same CDR3. The DNA of the CDR3 is TGTGCCAGCAGCCCGGCGGGGGGGACCGGGGAGCTGTTTTTT. Residues: CASSPAGGTGELFF. V is TRBV7-2 and J is TRBJ2-2, with 9 bases fitting TRBD2. The junction had 3 bases not matched to a gene; V was cut back by 5 bases and J by 5 bases. The CDR3 runs 14 residues. The germline V gene has CDR1 SGHTA and CDR2 FQGNSA.

This clone was recorded once. This chain links TRBV29-1 with TRBJ1-1, with D possibly being TRBD1 (6 bases). Looked up from germline, CDR1 is SQVTM and CDR2 is ANQGSEA. This CDR3 region has 11 residues. Trimming took off 8 bases at V and 13 bases at J, with 20 bases between the two ends. The CDR3: CSFTTGRLGFF. For the CDR3, the DNA is TGCAGCTTCACGACAGGCCGTTTGGGTTTCTTT.

This clone was counted between two and nine times. The V and J genes are TRBV7-2 and TRBJ1-6, with 7 nucleotides matching TRBD1. Germline lookup yields CDR1 SGHTA and CDR2 FQGNSA. This CDR3 is built from 13 residues. V lost 4 bases and J lost 10; bases outside the gene matches: 4. The CDR3 DNA follows: TGTGCCAGCAGCTCCGACAGGGAATCACCCCTCCACTTT. Its protein product is CASSSDRESPLHF.

The V gene is TRBV5-4, the J gene TRBJ1-5; tentatively, D is TRBD1 (5 bases). Between the trimmed V and J ends, which lost 5 bases and 9 bases, there was a span of 21 bases. In germline, CDR1 is SGHNT, CDR2 YYREEE (reference sequence). The CDR3 loop spans 15 amino acids. The DNA for the CDR3 is TGTGCCAGCAGGGTACGGGACTTTAGGTTGTCGCCCCAGCATTTT. Protein sequence: CASRVRDFRLSPQHF.

In DNA, the CDR3 is TGTGCCAGCAGCCAATCACAGTACTATGGCTACACCTTC. Translating gives CASSQSQYYGYTF. The gene calls are TRBV14 and TRBJ1-2; D unclear. The ends were cut back, 2 bases at V and 3 bases at J, with 7 bases in the middle. The CDR3 totals 13 residues. Germline CDR1 SGHDN, CDR2 FVKESK. The full variable domain, with the rest looked up from reference TRBV14 and TRBJ1-2, is EAGVTQFPSHSVIEKGQTVTLRCDPISGHDNLYWYRRVMGKEIKFLLHFVKESKQDESGMPNNRFLAERTGGTYSTLKVQPAELEDSGVYFCASSQSQYYGYTFGSGTRLTVV.

This chain links TRBV2 with TRBJ2-2; 7 bases align to TRBD1. V was pared by 6 bases and J by 5 bases, with 6 bases of the junction left unmatched. The CDR3 covers 14 residues. CDR1 SNHLY and CDR2 FYNNEI come from the germline V gene. In DNA form, the CDR3 reads TGTGCCAGCAGGACAGGGACAATAACCGGGGAGCTGTTTTTT. It translates to CASRTGTITGELFF.

The chain employs TRBV11-3 and TRBJ2-1, with a possible D match to TRBD2 (6 bases). Trimming removed 2 bases at V and 0 bases at J, with 14 bases between. There are 17 residues in the CDR3. From germline, CDR1 is SGHNT and CDR2 YENEEA. The DNA for the CDR3 is TGTGCCAGCAGCTTAACGTGGGAGGTTAACTCCTACAATGAGCAGTTCTTC. Translation gives CASSLTWEVNSYNEQFF.

The chain combines TRBV4-1 with TRBJ2-5, with 13 bases matching TRBD2. V shed 6 bases, J shed 7 bases, and the junction held 8 bases outside the gene matches. This CDR3 is 15 amino acids long. Germline V gives CDR1 MGHRA, CDR2 YSYEKL. The CDR3 coding sequence is TGCGCCAGCAGGGGACTAGCGGGGATCCTCTCGACCCAGTACTTC. Its translation: CASRGLAGILSTQYF.

The gene calls are TRBV5-4 and TRBJ2-4; 8 positions agree with TRBD2. This CDR3 is built from 17 residues. Trimming cost V 1 base and J 0 bases; bases outside gene matches: 6. Germline CDR1 reads SGHNT; CDR2 reads YYREEE (reference sequence). CDR3 residues: CASSLSSGVLAKNIQYF. CDR3 nucleotides: TGTGCCAGCAGCTTGAGTAGCGGGGTACTAGCCAAAAACATTCAGTACTTC.

This clone showed up just once. V is TRBV6-5 and J is TRBJ2-5; 12 positions agree with TRBD2. Germline V CDR1 and CDR2: MNHEY, SVGAGI. The CDR3 length is 15 residues. V shed 6 bases, J shed 4 bases, and the junction held 6 bases outside the gene matches. The CDR3 sequence: CASSRPGLAGETQYF. The DNA of the CDR3 is TGTGCCAGCAGCCGTCCGGGACTAGCGGGAGAGACCCAGTACTTC.

V and J are TRBV6-4 and TRBJ1-2; 7 positions match TRBD1. V trimming: 3 bases; J trimming: 7 bases; junction bases outside the gene matches: 8. CDR1 MRHNA and CDR2 SNTAGT come from the germline V gene. CDR3 length: 14 amino acids. The CDR3 coding sequence is TGTGCCAGCAGTGAAAACGAGGGGGCGCTTGGCTACACCTTC. Its protein product is CASSENEGALGYTF.

This chain uses TRBV6-1 with TRBJ1-2; no clear D. CDR3 size: 14 residues. Germline CDR1 and CDR2: MNHNS and SASEGT. V was cut by 3 bases and J by 5 bases, with 13 bases left in between. The CDR3 loop reads CASSEEGSRYGYTF. DNA for the CDR3: TGTGCCAGCAGTGAGGAGGGTAGCAGGTATGGCTACACCTTC.

The V call is TRBV18, the J call TRBJ2-7; the D gene is possibly TRBD1 (6 bases). Germline CDR1 is KGHSH and CDR2 is LQKENI. The CDR3 has 13 residues. V lost 3 bases and J lost 5, with 11 bases in between. DNA for the CDR3: TGTGCCAGCTCACCCGAGTCAGGGGACGAGCAGTACTTC. This codes for CASSPESGDEQYF.

V gene TRBV9 combines with J gene TRBJ1-3, with D hard to call. This CDR3 contains 15 residues. CDR1 SGDLS and CDR2 YYNGEE come from the germline V gene. V was cut by 0 bases and J by 2 bases, with 9 bases left in between. The CDR3 loop reads CASSVDSGTGNTIYF. DNA of the CDR3: TGTGCCAGCAGCGTAGATTCAGGAACTGGAAACACCATATATTTT.